This TCR beta chain was identified in a study of cytomegalovirus exposure and HLA in healthy donors. Regarding the study as a whole: 87-base-pair reads could not separate some V segments, including TRBV6-2 and TRBV6-3. HLA restriction was apparent for most CMV-associated TCR beta chains in a later analysis. In an earlier analysis, in some 540 donors, most V segments appeared productive either ~87% or ~30% of the time.

Looked up from germline, CDR1 is SGHRS and CDR2 is YFSETQ. The CDR3 sequence is 14 residues long. With V trimmed by 2 bases and J by 7 bases, 5 bases remained unmatched. A word on this clone: Its target is unknown.

The PCR ran on 60 Vbeta and 13 Jbeta primers. Only in-frame clones appear in the TCRdb table, and some are missing; sequencing was by immunoSEQ multiplex PCR. Among about 67,000 clones listed, 85% to 90% were seen once. This chain links TRBV5-1 with TRBJ1-4, with 7 bases fitting TRBD1. This receptor was obtained from a woman in her 30s in good health and CMV-seropositive. The sequencing sample was made of PBMCs. CDR3 residues: CASSLQGSGEKLFF. CDR3 coding DNA: TGCGCCAGCAGCTTACAGGGGTCGGGTGAAAAACTGTTTTTT.